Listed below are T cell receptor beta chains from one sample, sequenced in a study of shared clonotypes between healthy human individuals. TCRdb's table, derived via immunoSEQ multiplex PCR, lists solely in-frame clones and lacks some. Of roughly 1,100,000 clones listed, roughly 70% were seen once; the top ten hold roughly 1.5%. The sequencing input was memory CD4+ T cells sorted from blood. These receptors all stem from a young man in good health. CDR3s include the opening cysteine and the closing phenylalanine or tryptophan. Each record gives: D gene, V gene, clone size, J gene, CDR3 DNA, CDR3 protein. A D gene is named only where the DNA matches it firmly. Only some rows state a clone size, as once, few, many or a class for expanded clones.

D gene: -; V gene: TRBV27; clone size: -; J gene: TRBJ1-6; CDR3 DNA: TGTGCCAGCACCGAGGGAGATTCACCCCTCCACTTT; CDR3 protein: CASTEGDSPLHF
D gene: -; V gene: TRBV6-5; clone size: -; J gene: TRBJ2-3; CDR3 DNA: TGTGCCAGCAAGGGGAGGACAGATACGCAGTATTTT; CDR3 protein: CASKGRTDTQYF
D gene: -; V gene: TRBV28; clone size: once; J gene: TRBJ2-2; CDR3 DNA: TGTGCCAGCCTTAACTGGGGGCTCGCCGGGGAGCTGTTTTTT; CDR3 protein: CASLNWGLAGELFF
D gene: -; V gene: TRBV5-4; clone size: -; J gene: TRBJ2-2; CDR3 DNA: TGTGCCAGCAGCTTGGGTCAACGGGAGCTGTTTTTT; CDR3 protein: CASSLGQRELFF
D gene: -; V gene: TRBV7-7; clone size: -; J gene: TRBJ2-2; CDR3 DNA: TGTGCTAGCAGCTTAGGAGGGGACCGGAACGGGGAGCTGTTTTTT; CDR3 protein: CASSLGGDRNGELFF
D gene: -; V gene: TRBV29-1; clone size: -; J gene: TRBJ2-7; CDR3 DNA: TGCAGCGTTGAAGTGACTACGTACGAGCAGTACTTC; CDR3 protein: CSVEVTTYEQYF
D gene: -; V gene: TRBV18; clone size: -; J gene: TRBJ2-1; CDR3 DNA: TGTGCCAGCTCTCCAGACCGCAATGAGCAGTTCTTC; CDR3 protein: CASSPDRNEQFF
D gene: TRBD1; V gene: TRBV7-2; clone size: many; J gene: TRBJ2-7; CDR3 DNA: TGTGCCAGCATGATCGGGACAGGAGACGTTTACGAGCAGTACTTC; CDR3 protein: CASMIGTGDVYEQYF
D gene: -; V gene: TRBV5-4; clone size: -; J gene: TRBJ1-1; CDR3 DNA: TGTGCCAGCAGCTTGCGCGCGGGGTCCACTGAAGCTTTCTTT; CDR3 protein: CASSLRAGSTEAFF
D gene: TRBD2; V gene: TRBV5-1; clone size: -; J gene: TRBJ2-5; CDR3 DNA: TGCGCCAGCAGCCCACCCCTCCTAGCGGGAGGAGAAGAGACCCAGTACTTC; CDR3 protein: CASSPPLLAGGEETQYF
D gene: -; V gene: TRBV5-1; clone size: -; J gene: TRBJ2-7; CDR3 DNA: TGCGCCAGCAGCTTGGGTGGCAGGGGATCCTACGAGCAGTACTTC; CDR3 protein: CASSLGGRGSYEQYF
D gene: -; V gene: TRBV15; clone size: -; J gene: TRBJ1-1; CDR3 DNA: TGTGCCACCAGCAGAGCTGGGGCCGGGTATGCTTTCTTT; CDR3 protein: CATSRAGAGYAFF
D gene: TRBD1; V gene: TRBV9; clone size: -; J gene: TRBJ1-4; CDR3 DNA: TGTGCCAGCAGCGCCGGGACAGCGAGTGAAAAACTGTTTTTT; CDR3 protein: CASSAGTASEKLFF
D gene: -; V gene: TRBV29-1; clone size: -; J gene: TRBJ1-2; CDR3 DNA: TGCAGCGTTGGGACATCTTTCTATGGCTACACCTTC; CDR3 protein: CSVGTSFYGYTF
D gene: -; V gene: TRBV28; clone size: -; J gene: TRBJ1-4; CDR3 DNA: TGTGCCAGCAGTTTGTCAGGGCAACTGGGGAATGAAAAACTGTTTTTT; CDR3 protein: CASSLSGQLGNEKLFF
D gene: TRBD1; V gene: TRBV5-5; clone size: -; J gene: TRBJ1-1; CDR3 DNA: TGTGCCAGCAGGGGGACAGGGGATGCCGGAGAAGCTTTCTTT; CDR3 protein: CASRGTGDAGEAFF
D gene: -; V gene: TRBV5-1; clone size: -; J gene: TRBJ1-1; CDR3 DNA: TGCGCCAGCAGCTTGACTCCGGGGGAGGGTGAAGCTTTCTTT; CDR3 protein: CASSLTPGEGEAFF
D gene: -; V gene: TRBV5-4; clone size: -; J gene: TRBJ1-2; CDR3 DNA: TGTGCCAGCAGCAAGAGGGGAGAGGGAGGCTACACCTTC; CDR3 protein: CASSKRGEGGYTF
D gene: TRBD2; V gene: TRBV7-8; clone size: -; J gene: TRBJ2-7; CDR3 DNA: TGTGCCAGCAGCTTAGGATCGAGCGGGAGGGAAGAGCAGTACTTC; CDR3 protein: CASSLGSSGREEQYF
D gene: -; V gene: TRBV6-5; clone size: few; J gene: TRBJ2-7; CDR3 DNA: TGTGCCAGCAGTTACTCCTTAAGTGGCGAGCAGTACTTC; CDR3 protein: CASSYSLSGEQYF
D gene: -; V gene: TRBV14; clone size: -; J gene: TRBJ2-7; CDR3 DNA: TGTGCCAGCAGCCAGGCAGCTATGAGCTCCTACGAGCAGTACTTC; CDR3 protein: CASSQAAMSSYEQYF
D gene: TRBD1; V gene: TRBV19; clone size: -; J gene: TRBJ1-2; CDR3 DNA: TGTGCCAGTAGTATGACAGGGTATAATCGGGGCTATGGCTACACCTTC; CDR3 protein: CASSMTGYNRGYGYTF
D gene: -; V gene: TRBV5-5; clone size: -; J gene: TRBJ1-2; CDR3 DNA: TGTGCCAGCAGCCCGGGGGGGAAGGCATATGGCTACACCTTC; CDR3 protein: CASSPGGKAYGYTF
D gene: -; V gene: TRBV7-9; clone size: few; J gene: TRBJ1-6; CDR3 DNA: TGTGCCAGCAGCTTACTCGTCCAGAATTCACCCCTCCACTTT; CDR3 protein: CASSLLVQNSPLHF
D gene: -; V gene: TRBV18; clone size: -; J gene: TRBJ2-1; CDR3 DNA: TGTGCCAGCTCACCACAGTTGAATGGCGGTGAGCAGTTCTTC; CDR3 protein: CASSPQLNGGEQFF
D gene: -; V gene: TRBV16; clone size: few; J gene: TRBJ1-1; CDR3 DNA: TGTGCCAGCAGCCCCCCGGCGCCACCCAAGAACACTGAAGCTTTCTTT; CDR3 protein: CASSPPAPPKNTEAFF
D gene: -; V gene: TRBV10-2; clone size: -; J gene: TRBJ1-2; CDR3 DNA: TGCGCCAGCACTGACACCACTCTGCTAAGGGGCTACACCTTC; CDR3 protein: CASTDTTLLRGYTF
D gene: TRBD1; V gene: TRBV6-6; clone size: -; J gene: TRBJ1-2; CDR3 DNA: TGTGCCAGCAGTTACTCGTCCAGGGGGGATGGCTACACCTTC; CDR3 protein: CASSYSSRGDGYTF
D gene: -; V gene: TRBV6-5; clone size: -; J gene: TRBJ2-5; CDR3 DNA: TGTGCCAGCAGTTACGGAGGGGGGGGACAAGAGACCCAGTACTTC; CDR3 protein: CASSYGGGGQETQYF
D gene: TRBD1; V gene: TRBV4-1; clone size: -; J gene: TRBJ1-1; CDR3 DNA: TGCGCCAGCAGCCAAGCGGACAGGGGGGTGAACACTGAAGCTTTCTTT; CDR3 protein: CASSQADRGVNTEAFF
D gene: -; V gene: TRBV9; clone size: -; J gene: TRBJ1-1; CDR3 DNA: TGTGCCAGCAGTGGTACAGGGAGGGGTGAAGCTTTCTTT; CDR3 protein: CASSGTGRGEAFF
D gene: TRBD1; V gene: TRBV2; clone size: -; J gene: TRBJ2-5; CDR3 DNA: TGTGCCAGCCGGACAGGGGGCTTGGGGGAGACCCAGTACTTC; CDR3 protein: CASRTGGLGETQYF
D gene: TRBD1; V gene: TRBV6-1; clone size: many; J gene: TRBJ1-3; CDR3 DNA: TGTGCCAGCAGTGAAGCCATGGGACAGGGGAACACCATATATTTT; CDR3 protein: CASSEAMGQGNTIYF
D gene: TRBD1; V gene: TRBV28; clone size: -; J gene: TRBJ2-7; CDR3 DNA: TGTGCCAGCAGTTCTACGGAACGACAGGGCGGCTACGAGCAGTACTTC; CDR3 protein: CASSSTERQGGYEQYF
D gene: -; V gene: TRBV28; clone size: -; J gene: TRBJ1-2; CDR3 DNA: TGTGCCAGCAGTTCAGCGCCAGAAGCAGGGGGCTACACCTTC; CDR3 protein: CASSSAPEAGGYTF
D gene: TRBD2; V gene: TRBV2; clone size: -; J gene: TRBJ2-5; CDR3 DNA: TGTGCCAGCCGAGAAGGTGCTCGCGGGGGGGCCGGGACCCAGTACTTC; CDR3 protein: CASREGARGGAGTQYF
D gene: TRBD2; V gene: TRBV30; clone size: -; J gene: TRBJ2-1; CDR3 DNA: TGTGCCGGACGCGGGGCTAGCGGGAGTAATGAGCAGTTCTTC; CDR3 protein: CAGRGASGSNEQFF
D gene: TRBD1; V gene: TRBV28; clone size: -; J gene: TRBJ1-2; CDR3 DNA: TGTGCCAGCAGTCCACAAGGACAGGCCTCCTATGGCTACACCTTC; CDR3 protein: CASSPQGQASYGYTF
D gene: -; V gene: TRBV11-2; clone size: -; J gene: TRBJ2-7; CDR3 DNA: TGTGCCAGCAGCTTAGCTGTATCCCGGGGGTGGACCCCCTACGAGCAGTACTTC; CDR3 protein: CASSLAVSRGWTPYEQYF
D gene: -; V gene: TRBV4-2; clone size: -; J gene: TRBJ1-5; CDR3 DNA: TGTGCCAGCAGTCCACGAGGAGATAGCAATCAGCCCCAGCATTTT; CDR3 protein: CASSPRGDSNQPQHF
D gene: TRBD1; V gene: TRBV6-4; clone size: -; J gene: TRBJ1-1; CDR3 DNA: TGTGCCAGCAGTGGGACAGGGAATCTCGCTGAAGCTTTCTTT; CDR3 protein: CASSGTGNLAEAFF
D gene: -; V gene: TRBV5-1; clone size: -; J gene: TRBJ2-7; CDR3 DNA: TGCGCCAGCAGCGTGGACCCGAATACCTACGAGCAGTACTTC; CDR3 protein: CASSVDPNTYEQYF
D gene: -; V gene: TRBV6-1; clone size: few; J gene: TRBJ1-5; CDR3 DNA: TGTGCCAGCAGTGAAGCGGGACGGCCCCAGCATTTT; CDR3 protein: CASSEAGRPQHF
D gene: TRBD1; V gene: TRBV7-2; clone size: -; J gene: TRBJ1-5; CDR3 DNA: TGTGCCAGCAGCACCGGACAGGGGGCCGGGCAGCCCCAGCATTTT; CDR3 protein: CASSTGQGAGQPQHF
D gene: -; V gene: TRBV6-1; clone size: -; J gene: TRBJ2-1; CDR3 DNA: TGTGCCAGCAGTCGAGACAGGGAGCAGTTCTTC; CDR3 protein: CASSRDREQFF
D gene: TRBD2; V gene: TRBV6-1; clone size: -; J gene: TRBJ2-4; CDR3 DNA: TGTGCCAGCAGTGAAGCAGGACTAGCAAACATTCAGTACTTC; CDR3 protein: CASSEAGLANIQYF
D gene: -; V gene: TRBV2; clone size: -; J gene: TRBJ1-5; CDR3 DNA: TGTGCCAGCAGTGGAGGACAGAGGGAGCGAGAGCCCCAGCATTTT; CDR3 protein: CASSGGQREREPQHF
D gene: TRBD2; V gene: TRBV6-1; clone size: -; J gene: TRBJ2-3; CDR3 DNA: TGTGCCAGCAGGTTAGCGGGAGTTGGCGCAGATACGCAGTATTTT; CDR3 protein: CASRLAGVGADTQYF
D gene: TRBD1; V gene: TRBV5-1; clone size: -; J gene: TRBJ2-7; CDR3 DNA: TGCGCCAGCAGCTTGGGACAGGGGGTAGGTTACGAGCAGTACTTC; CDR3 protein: CASSLGQGVGYEQYF
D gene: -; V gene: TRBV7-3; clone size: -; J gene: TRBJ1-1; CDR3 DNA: TGTGCCAGCAGCCCCCGACAGGCCACTGAAGCTTTCTTT; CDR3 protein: CASSPRQATEAFF
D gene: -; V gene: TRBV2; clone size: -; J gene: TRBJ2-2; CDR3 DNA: TGTGCCAGCAGTGAGCAGGGAACGAACACCGGGGAGCTGTTTTTT; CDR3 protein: CASSEQGTNTGELFF
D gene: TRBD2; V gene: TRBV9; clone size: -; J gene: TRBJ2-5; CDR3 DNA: TGTGCCAGCAGCGTAGGGCAGCGGGGGGGCCAAGAGACCCAGTACTTC; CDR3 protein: CASSVGQRGGQETQYF
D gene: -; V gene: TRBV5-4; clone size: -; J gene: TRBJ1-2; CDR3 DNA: TGTGCCAGCAGCCGATCCGGGACTGAGGTCTATGGCTACACCTTC; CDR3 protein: CASSRSGTEVYGYTF
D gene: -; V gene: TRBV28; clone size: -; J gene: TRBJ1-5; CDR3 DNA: TGTGCCAGCAGCCCCGAGGGGCCCCAGCATTTT; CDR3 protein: CASSPEGPQHF